The clone carrying this T cell receptor beta chain has more than one count but fewer than ten. This specimen belongs to a study of blood T cell repertoires in COVID-19. CDR1 and CDR2 from the germline V gene are SGHKS and YYEKEE (reference sequence). CDR3 length: 14 residues. V lost 4 bases, J lost 5 bases, and 6 bases stayed unmatched. Per the authors' pipeline: Reference gene primer amplification gave nucleated cell count estimates. Profiled with immunoSEQ multiplex PCR; TCRdb holds only in-frame clones, not every one. V and J calls and clone size are as listed in that table; D and trimming were resolved from the DNA. The table records 150,000 to 200,000 clones, 88% of them present only once.

Sequenced material: peripheral blood. The receptor comes from a man in his sixties with acute or convalescent COVID-19. The V call is TRBV5-5, the J call TRBJ1-2; 9 bases map to TRBD1. The CDR3 spells CASSEGQGHYGYTF. The CDR3 DNA reads as TGTGCCAGCAGCGAGGGACAGGGCCATTATGGCTACACCTTC.